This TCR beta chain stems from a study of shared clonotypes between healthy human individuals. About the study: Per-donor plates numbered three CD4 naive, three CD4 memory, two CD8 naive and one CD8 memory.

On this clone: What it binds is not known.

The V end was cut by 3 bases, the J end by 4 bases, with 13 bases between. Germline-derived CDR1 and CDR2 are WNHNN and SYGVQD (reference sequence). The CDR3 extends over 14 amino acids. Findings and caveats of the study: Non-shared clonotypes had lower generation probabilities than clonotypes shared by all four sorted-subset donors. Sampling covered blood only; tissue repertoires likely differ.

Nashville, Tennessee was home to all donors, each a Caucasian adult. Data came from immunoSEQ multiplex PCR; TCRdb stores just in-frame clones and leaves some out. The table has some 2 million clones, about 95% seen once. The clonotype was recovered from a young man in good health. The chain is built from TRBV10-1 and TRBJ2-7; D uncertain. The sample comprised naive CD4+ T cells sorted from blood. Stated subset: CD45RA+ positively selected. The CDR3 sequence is CASSEIDTRYEQYF. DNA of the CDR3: TGCGCCAGCAGTGAAATCGATACGAGGTACGAGCAGTACTTC.